One TCR beta chain is described in this entry. Its antigen is as yet unknown. These data are taken from a study of T cells in Graves' hyperthyroidism and ophthalmopathy. Study summary: Initial diagnosis, before any treatment, was when peripheral blood was collected. Study results and limitations: A model of 13 V-J features distinguished ophthalmopathy from stable hyperthyroidism.

It was RNA transcripts that yielded the amplified TCR beta CDR3 regions. TCR CDR3 regions were first amplified by RT-PCR with HTBI primers. From the multiplex PCR reads, TCRdb called clonotypes with MiXCR, one entry per CDR3 protein. The sample shows more than 500,000 distinct CDR3 sequences, 15% to 20% of them seen only once. Trimming removed 6 bases from V and 3 bases from J, with 38 bases in between. This CDR3 contains 23 residues. Ophthalmopathy cases met thresholds of Clinical Activity Score at least 3, NOSPECS grade at least 4 and duration under 3 months. Uncontrolled infection, other autoimmune disease, pregnancy and lactation each barred patients from inclusion.

The specimen sequenced was blood. This chain joins TRBV12-3 or TRBV12-4 and TRBJ2-2; D may be TRBD1 or TRBD2 (6 bases each). The receptor comes from a woman under 40 with Graves' ophthalmopathy. The CDR3 bases are TGTGCCAGCAGCCCCATCGCCAGAACCCGGGGGCGGCCCCGCCGGGGCGACACCGGGGAGCTGTTTTTT. Translation gives CASSPIARTRGRPRRGDTGELFF.